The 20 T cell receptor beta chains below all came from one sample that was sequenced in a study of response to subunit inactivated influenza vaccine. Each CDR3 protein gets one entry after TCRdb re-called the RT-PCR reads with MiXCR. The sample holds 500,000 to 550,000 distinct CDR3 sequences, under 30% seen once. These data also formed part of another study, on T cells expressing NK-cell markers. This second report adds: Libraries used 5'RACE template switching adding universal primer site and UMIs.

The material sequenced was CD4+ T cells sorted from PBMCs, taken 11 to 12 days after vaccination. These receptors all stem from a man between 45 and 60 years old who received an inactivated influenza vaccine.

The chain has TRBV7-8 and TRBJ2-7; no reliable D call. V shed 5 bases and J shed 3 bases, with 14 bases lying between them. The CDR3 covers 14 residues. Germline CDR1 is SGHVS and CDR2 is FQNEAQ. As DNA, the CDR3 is TGTGCCAGCAGCCTCCGCGGCGAAAACTACGAGCAGTACTTC. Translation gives CASSLRGENYEQYF. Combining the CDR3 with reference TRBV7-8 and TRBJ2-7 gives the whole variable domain GAGVSQSPRYKVAKRGQDVALRCDPISGHVSLFWYQQALGQGPEFLTYFQNEAQLDKSGLPSDRFFAERPEGSVSTLKIQRTQQEDSAVYLCASSLRGENYEQYFGPGTRLTVT.

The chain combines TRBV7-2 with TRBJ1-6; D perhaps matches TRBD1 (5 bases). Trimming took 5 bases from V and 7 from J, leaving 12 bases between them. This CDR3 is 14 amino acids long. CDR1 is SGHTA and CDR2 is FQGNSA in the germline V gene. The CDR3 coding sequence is TGTGCCAGCAGCCGCGGGACGCAGAATTCACCCCTCCACTTT. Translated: CASSRGTQNSPLHF.

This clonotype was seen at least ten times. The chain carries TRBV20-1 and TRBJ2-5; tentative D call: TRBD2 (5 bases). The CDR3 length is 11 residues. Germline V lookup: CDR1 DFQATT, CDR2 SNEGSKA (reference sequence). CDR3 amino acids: CSRRGGETQYF. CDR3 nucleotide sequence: TGCAGCCGTAGAGGAGGAGAGACCCAGTACTTC.

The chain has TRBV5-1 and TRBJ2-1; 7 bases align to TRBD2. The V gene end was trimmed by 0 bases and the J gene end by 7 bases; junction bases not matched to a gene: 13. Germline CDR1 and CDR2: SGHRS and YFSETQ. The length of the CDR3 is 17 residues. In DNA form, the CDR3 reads TGCGCCAGCAGCTTGGGTCGGTGGGAGGGCCGGTTGAATGAGCAGTTCTTC. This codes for CASSLGRWEGRLNEQFF.

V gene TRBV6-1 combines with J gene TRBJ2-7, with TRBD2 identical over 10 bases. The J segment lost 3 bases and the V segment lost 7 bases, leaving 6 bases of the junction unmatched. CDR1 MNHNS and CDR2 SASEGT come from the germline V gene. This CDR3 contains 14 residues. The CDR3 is CASTRTSGNYEQYF. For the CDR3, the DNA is TGTGCCAGCACCCGGACTAGCGGAAACTACGAGCAGTACTTC.

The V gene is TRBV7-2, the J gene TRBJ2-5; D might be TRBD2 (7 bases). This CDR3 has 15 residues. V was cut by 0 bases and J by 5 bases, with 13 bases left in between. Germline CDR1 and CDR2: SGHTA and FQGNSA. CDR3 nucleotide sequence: TGTGCCAGCAGCTTAGCGGGACTAAGGGGGGAGACCCAGTACTTC. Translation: CASSLAGLRGETQYF.

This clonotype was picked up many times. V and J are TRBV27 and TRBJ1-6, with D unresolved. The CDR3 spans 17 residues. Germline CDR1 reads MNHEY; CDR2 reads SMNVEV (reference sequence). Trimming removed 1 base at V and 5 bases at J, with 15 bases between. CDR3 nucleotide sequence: TGTGCCAGCAGTTTATTTTTTAGGAGCGAGAATAATTCACCCCTCCACTTT. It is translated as CASSLFFRSENNSPLHF.

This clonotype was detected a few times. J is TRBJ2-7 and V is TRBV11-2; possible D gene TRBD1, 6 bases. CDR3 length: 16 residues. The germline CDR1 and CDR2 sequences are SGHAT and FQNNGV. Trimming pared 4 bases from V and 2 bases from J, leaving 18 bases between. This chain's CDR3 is CASSSWLGRGAYEQYF. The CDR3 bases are TGTGCCAGCAGCTCCTGGTTAGGCAGGGGCGCCTACGAGCAGTACTTC.

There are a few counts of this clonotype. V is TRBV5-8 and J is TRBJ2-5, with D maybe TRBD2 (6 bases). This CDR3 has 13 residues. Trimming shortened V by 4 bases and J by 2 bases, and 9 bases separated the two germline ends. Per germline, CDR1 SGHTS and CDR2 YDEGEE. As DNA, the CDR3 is TGTGCCAGCAGCCGCGGGGTTCAAGAGACCCAGTACTTC. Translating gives CASSRGVQETQYF.

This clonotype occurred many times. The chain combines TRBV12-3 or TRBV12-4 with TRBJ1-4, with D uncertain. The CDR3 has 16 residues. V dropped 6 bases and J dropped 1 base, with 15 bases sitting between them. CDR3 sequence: CASSQGGGITNEKLFF. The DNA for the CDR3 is TGTGCCAGCAGCCAAGGAGGTGGAATAACTAATGAAAAACTGTTTTTT.

This CDR3 reads CSASKATGNQPQHF. In DNA form, the CDR3 reads TGCAGTGCCAGCAAGGCTACGGGCAATCAGCCCCAGCATTTT. The chain has TRBV20-1 and TRBJ1-5; no reliable D call. V was pared by 6 bases and J by 2 bases, with 14 bases between. Germline V gene lookup returns CDR1 DFQATT and CDR2 SNEGSKA (reference sequence). The CDR3 sequence is 14 residues long.

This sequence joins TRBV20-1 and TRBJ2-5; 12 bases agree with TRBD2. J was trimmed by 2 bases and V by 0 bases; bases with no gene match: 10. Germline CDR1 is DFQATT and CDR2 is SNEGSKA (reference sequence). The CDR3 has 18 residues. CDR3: CSARDELGLAGIQETQYF. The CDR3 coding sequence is TGCAGTGCTAGAGATGAACTCGGACTAGCGGGGATTCAAGAGACCCAGTACTTC.

CDR3 DNA: TGTGCCAGCAGCCTCCTAGCGGGAGGGGTGCAAGAGACCCAGTACTTC. Amino acids: CASSLLAGGVQETQYF. The chain links TRBV3-1 to TRBJ2-5; 12 bases match TRBD2. In germline, CDR1 is LGHDT, CDR2 YNNKEL (reference sequence). Trimming at V came to 4 bases and at J to 2 bases, leaving 5 bases not matched to a gene. This CDR3 is built from 16 residues.

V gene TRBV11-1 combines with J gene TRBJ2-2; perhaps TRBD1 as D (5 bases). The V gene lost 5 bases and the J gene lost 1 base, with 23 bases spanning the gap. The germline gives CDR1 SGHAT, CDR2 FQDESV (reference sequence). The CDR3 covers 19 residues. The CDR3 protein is CASSRAPRAHIMNTGELFF. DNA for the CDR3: TGTGCCAGCAGCCGGGCCCCCAGGGCCCATATAATGAACACCGGGGAGCTGTTTTTT.

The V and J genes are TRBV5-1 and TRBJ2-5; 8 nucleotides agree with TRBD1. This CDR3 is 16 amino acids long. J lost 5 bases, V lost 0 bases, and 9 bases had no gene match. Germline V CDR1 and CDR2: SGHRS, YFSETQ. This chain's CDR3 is CASSLAPGQVAETQYF. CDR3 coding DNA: TGCGCCAGCAGCTTGGCCCCGGGACAGGTCGCGGAGACCCAGTACTTC.

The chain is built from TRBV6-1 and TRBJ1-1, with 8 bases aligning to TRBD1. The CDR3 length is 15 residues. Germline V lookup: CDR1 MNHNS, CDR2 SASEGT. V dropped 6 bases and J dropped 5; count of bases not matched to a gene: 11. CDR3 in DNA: TGTGCCAGCAGACCGGACAGGGTAAAGGGGACTGAAGCTTTCTTT. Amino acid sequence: CASRPDRVKGTEAFF.

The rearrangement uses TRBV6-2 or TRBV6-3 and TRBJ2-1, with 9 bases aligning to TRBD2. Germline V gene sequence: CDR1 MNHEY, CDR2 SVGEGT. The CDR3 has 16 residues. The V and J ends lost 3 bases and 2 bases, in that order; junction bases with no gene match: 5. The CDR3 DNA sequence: TGTGCCAGCAGTTATGGCGGCGGGGGGGCCTACAATGAGCAGTTCTTC. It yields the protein CASSYGGGGAYNEQFF.

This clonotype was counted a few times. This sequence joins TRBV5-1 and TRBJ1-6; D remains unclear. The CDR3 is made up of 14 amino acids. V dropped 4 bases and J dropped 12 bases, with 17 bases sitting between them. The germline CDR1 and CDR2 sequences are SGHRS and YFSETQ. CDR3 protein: CASSQSSNDKPLHF. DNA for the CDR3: TGCGCCAGCAGCCAGTCATCGAACGATAAACCCCTCCACTTT.

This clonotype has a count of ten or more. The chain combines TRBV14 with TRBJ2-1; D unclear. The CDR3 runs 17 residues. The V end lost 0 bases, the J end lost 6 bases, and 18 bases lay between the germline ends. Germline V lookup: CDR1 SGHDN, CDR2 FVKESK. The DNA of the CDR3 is TGTGCCAGCAGCCAAGATCGGGCTTTGATTAGGGCCAATGAGCAGTTCTTC. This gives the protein CASSQDRALIRANEQFF. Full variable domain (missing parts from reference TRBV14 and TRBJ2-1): EAGVTQFPSHSVIEKGQTVTLRCDPISGHDNLYWYRRVMGKEIKFLLHFVKESKQDESGMPNNRFLAERTGGTYSTLKVQPAELEDSGVYFCASSQDRALIRANEQFFGPGTRLTVL.

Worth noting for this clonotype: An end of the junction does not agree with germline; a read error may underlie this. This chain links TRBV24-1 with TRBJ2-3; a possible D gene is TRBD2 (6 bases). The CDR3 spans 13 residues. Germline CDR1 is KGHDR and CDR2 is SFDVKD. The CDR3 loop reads CATKAGRDVTQDF. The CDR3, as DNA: TGTGCCACCAAGGCGGGACGTGATGTAACGCAGGATTTT.